These T cell receptor beta chains were read from a single sample in a study of CD8+CD57+ T cells in acquired aplastic anemia. TCRdb re-called the reads through MiXCR, storing one row per CDR3 protein. The repertoire includes around 430,000 distinct CDR3 sequences, around 33% of them detected once, and 0.7% to 1% sits in the top ten. The sample was sorted CD4+, CD8+, or CD8+CD57+ T cells (not recorded which) from PBMCs. The receptors originated from a human donor with aplastic anemia. The CDR3 runs from the conserved cysteine through the conserved F or W. Each record gives: J gene, CDR3 length, D gene, clone size, V gene, CDR3 protein, CDR3 DNA. D genes are given only for firm matches. Only some rows state a clone size, as once, few, many or a class for expanded clones.

j_gene: TRBJ2-6
len: 14
d_gene: NA
abundance: NA
v_gene: TRBV11-2
CDR3aa: CASNRISGASVLTF
CDR3nt: TGTGCCAGCAACAGGATCTCTGGGGCCAGCGTCCTGACTTTC

j_gene: TRBJ2-2
len: 12
d_gene: NA
abundance: few
v_gene: TRBV29-1
CDR3aa: CSALGGPGELFF
CDR3nt: TGCAGCGCCCTCGGGGGGCCCGGGGAGCTGTTTTTT

j_gene: TRBJ1-2
len: 14
d_gene: NA
abundance: NA
v_gene: TRBV2
CDR3aa: CASTDSGSNYGYTF
CDR3nt: TGTGCCAGCACCGACTCGGGCAGCAACTATGGCTACACCTTC

j_gene: TRBJ2-2
len: 17
d_gene: NA
abundance: NA
v_gene: TRBV2
CDR3aa: CASSYPGEGTNTGELFF
CDR3nt: TGTGCCAGCAGTTACCCTGGAGAAGGGACGAACACCGGGGAGCTGTTTTTT

j_gene: TRBJ1-5
len: 16
d_gene: NA
abundance: NA
v_gene: TRBV19
CDR3aa: CASSIGGRATGQPQHF
CDR3nt: TGTGCCAGTAGTATAGGCGGCAGGGCGACGGGGCAGCCCCAGCATTTT

j_gene: TRBJ1-4
len: 12
d_gene: NA
abundance: few
v_gene: TRBV7-2
CDR3aa: CASSRTHEKLFF
CDR3nt: TGTGCCAGCAGCCGAACCCATGAAAAACTGTTTTTT

j_gene: TRBJ1-6
len: 18
d_gene: NA
abundance: NA
v_gene: TRBV7-8
CDR3aa: CASSFYICAERRGSPLHF
CDR3nt: NA

j_gene: TRBJ1-2
len: 13
d_gene: NA
abundance: NA
v_gene: TRBV2
CDR3aa: CASSSDITDGYTF
CDR3nt: TGTGCCAGCAGTTCGGACATAACGGATGGCTACACCTTC

j_gene: TRBJ2-7
len: 13
d_gene: NA
abundance: few
v_gene: TRBV10-2
CDR3aa: CAGTTGPQSEQYF
CDR3nt: TGCGCCGGCACCACGGGACCGCAGTCCGAGCAGTACTTC

j_gene: TRBJ2-1
len: 17
d_gene: TRBD2
abundance: NA
v_gene: TRBV10-1
CDR3aa: CASSTKGLAGGINEQLF
CDR3nt: TGCGCCAGCAGTACTAAGGGACTAGCGGGAGGTATCAATGAGCAGCTCTTC